This T cell receptor beta chain originates from a study of cytomegalovirus exposure and HLA in healthy donors. Overall study findings and caveats: Rarity characterized most TCR sequences, yet some public TCRs appeared in many donors. In vitro confirmation showed three CMV-associated chains to be CMV antigen specific.

This CDR3 is built from 14 residues. After removal of 7 bases from V and 2 bases from J, the junction contained 5 bases not matched to a gene. Germline lookup yields CDR1 SGHRS and CDR2 YFSETQ. To note about this clone: Its target is not known.

The PCR contained 60 Vbeta and 13 Jbeta primers. This table comes from immunoSEQ multiplex PCR, and its TCRdb copy is limited to in-frame clones, with some not included. The table records 95,000 to 100,000 clones, more than 70% of them present only once. The receptor was derived from a man aged 25 to 40 in good health and CMV-seronegative. Input material: PBMCs. The genes are TRBV5-1 and TRBJ2-7; 11 positions match TRBD1. CDR3 region: CASSGTGGTYEQYF. Here the CDR3 DNA reads TGCGCCAGCTCCGGGACAGGGGGTACCTACGAGCAGTACTTC. Full variable domain (missing parts from reference TRBV5-1 and TRBJ2-7): KAGVTQTPRYLIKTRGQQVTLSCSPISGHRSVSWYQQTPGQGLQFLFEYFSETQRNKGNFPGRFSGRQFSNSRSEMNVSTLELGDSALYLCASSGTGGTYEQYFGPGTRLTVT.